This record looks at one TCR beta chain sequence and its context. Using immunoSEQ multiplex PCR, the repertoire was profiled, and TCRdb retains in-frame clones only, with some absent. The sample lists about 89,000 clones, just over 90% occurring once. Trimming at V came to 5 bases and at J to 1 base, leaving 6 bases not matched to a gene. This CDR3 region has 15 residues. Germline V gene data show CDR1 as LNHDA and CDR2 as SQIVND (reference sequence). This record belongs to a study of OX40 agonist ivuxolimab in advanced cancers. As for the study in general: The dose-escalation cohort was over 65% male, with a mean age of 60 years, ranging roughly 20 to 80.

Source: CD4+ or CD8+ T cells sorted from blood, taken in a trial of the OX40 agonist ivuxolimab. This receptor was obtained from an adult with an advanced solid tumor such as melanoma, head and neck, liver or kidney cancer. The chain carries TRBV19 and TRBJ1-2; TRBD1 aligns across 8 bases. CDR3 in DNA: TGTGCCAGTAGTCCAGGACAGGGCGGTAACTATGGCTACACCTTC. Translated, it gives CASSPGQGGNYGYTF.